This passage covers 7 T cell receptor beta chains from one sample sequenced in a study of cytomegalovirus exposure and HLA in healthy donors (TCRdb year 2017). The library was produced with the immunoSEQ multiplex PCR assay. For the multiplex PCR, a mixture combining 60 forward primers for TCR Vbeta segments and 13 reverse primers for TCR Jbeta segments was used. In TCRdb, the immuneACCESS table is reduced to in-frame sequences with V and J assigned. These tables do not hold every clone; where another copy was compared, an unresolved V gene accounts for under half, and the others remain unexplained. Across this sample there are under 200,000 clones, with about 63% seen only once. The ten largest clones take up about 3% of the sample. Material for sequencing was PBMCs. Receptor source: a woman aged 40 to 50 in good health and CMV-seropositive.

The V and J genes are TRBV7-9 and TRBJ2-7; D might be TRBD1 (6 bases). V dropped 5 bases and J dropped 2 bases, with 13 bases sitting between them. The CDR3 totals 14 residues. In germline, CDR1 is SEHNR, CDR2 FQNEAQ (reference sequence). DNA of the CDR3: TGTGCCAGCAGCACAACCGGGACACCCTACGAGCAGTACTTC. It is translated as CASSTTGTPYEQYF.

This chain joins TRBV19 and TRBJ1-4; no clear D. CDR3 size: 15 residues. V was trimmed by 1 base and J by 4 bases, leaving 10 bases between them. Germline-derived CDR1 and CDR2 are LNHDA and SQIVND (reference sequence). CDR3 DNA: TGTGCCAGTAGTATAGGTCTCGGACTTAATGAAAAACTGTTTTTT. It codes for CASSIGLGLNEKLFF. The full variable domain, in which reference TRBV19 and TRBJ1-4 provide the parts outside the CDR3, is DGGITQSPKYLFRKEGQNVTLSCEQNLNHDAMYWYRQDPGQGLRLIYYSQIVNDFQKGDIAEGYSVSREKKESFPLTVTSAQKNPTAFYLCASSIGLGLNEKLFFGSGTQLSVL.

This clone was seen more than once but under ten times. The J gene is TRBJ2-7, the V gene TRBV6-5; 7 positions match TRBD1. V shed 5 bases, J shed 12 bases, and the junction held 10 bases outside the gene matches. In germline, CDR1 is MNHEY, CDR2 SVGAGI. This CDR3 spans 12 amino acids. The CDR3 reads CASSRDRASWYF. DNA of the CDR3: TGTGCCAGCAGTCGAGACAGGGCTAGTTGGTACTTC.

This chain links TRBV4-2 with TRBJ2-5; weak D call: TRBD2 (7 bases). The CDR3 has 16 amino acids. Germline values: CDR1 LGHNA, CDR2 YNFKEQ. The V end was cut by 3 bases, the J end by 1 base, with 15 bases between. CDR3 amino acids: CASSQDPRGRQETQYF. DNA of the CDR3: TGTGCCAGCAGCCAGGATCCGCGGGGGCGCCAAGAGACCCAGTACTTC.

The rearrangement links TRBV18 to TRBJ2-7; 10 nucleotides line up with TRBD1. V shed 0 bases, J shed 8 bases, and the junction held 10 bases outside the gene matches. The CDR3 spans 16 residues. The germline V gene encodes CDR1 KGHSH and CDR2 LQKENI. The CDR3 reads CASSPPRSGQGLQQYF. The CDR3 region has the DNA TGTGCCAGCTCACCACCTCGGTCGGGACAGGGGTTACAGCAGTACTTC. Combining the CDR3 with reference TRBV18 and TRBJ2-7 gives the whole variable domain NAGVMQNPRHLVRRRGQEARLRCSPMKGHSHVYWYRQLPEEGLKFMVYLQKENIIDESGMPKERFSAEFPKEGPSILRIQQVVRGDSAAYFCASSPPRSGQGLQQYFGPGTRLTVT.

The chain recombines TRBV25-1 with TRBJ2-7; 7 bases match TRBD1. The germline V gene has CDR1 MGHDK and CDR2 SYGVNS. This CDR3 has 14 residues. Losses at the gene ends were 9 bases for V and 3 bases for J; bases not matched to a gene: 11. The CDR3 DNA reads as TGTGCCAGTACTCCTCCGGGACAGATCTACGAGCAGTACTTC. It encodes CASTPPGQIYEQYF.

The chain is built from TRBV6-5 and TRBJ2-7; 7 bases align to TRBD2. With 6 bases clipped from V and 1 base from J, the junction kept 3 bases outside the gene matches. This CDR3 spans 13 amino acids. Germline V gene data show CDR1 as MNHEY and CDR2 as SVGAGI. The CDR3 DNA follows: TGTGCCAGCAGCTCACTAGCGTCCTACGAGCAGTACTTC. Translating gives CASSSLASYEQYF.